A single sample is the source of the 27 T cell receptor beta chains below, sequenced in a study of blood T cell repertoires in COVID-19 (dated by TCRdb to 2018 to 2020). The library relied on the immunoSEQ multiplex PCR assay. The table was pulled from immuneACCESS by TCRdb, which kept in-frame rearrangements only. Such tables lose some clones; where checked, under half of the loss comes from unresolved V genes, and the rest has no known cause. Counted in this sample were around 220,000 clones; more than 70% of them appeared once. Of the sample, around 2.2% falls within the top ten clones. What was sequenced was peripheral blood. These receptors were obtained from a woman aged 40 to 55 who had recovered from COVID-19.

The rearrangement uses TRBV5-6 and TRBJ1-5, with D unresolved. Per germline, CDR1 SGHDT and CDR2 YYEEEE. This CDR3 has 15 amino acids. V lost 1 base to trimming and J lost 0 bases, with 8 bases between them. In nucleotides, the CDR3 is TGTGCCAGCAGCTTGAGGGAGTCTAGCAATCAGCCCCAGCATTTT. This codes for CASSLRESSNQPQHF. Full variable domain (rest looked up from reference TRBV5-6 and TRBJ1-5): DAGVTQSPTHLIKTRGQQVTLRCSPKSGHDTVSWYQQALGQGPQFIFQYYEEEERQRGNFPDRFSGHQFPNYSSELNVNALLLGDSALYLCASSLRESSNQPQHFGDGTRLSIL.

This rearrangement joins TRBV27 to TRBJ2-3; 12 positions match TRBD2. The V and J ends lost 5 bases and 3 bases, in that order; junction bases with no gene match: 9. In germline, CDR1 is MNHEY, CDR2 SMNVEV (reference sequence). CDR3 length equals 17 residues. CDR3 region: CASSTPSGGAETDTQYF. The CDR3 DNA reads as TGTGCCAGCAGTACCCCTAGCGGGGGGGCCGAGACAGATACGCAGTATTTT.

The CDR3, as DNA: TGTGCCAGTAGGAGGGGGCAGCCCACAGATACGCAGTATTTT. Protein: CASRRGQPTDTQYF. This rearrangement joins TRBV19 to TRBJ2-3; 7 bases fit TRBD1. The CDR3 spans 14 residues. V was clipped by 6 bases and J by 2 bases; unmatched bases: 5. Germline V CDR1 and CDR2: LNHDA, SQIVND (reference sequence).

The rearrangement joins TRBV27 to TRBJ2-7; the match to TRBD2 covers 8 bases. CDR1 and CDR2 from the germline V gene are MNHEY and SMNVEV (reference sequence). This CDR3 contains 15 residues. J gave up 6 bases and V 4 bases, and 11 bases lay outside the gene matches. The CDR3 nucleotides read TGTGCCAGCAGTTCTTTCCCTGGACTAGCTGGCGAGCAGTACTTC. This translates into CASSSFPGLAGEQYF.

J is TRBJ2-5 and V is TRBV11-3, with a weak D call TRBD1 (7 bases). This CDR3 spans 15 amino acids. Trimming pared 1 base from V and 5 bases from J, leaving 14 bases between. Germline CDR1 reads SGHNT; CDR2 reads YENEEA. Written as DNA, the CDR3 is TGTGCCAGCAGCTTAGGGCGGGGACAGCGGGAGACCCAGTACTTC. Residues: CASSLGRGQRETQYF.

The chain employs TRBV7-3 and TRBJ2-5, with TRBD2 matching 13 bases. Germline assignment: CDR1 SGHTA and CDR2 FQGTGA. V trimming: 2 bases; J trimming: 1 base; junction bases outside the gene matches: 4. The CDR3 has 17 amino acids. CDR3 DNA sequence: TGTGCCAGCAGCTTAGGACTAGCGGGGGCCATCCAAGAGACCCAGTACTTC. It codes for CASSLGLAGAIQETQYF.

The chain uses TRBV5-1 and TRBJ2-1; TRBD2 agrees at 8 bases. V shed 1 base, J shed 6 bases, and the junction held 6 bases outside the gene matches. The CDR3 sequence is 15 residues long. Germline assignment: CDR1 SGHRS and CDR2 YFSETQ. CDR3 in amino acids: CASSLNPGGSNEQFF. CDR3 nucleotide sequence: TGCGCCAGCAGCTTGAATCCGGGGGGGAGCAATGAGCAGTTCTTC.

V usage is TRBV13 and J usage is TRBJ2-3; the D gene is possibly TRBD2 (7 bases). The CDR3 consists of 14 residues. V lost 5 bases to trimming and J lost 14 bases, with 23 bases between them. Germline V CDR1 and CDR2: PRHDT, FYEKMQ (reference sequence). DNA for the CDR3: TGTGCCAGCAGCGCCGGCCCAGGGGACTACCCTTTGTATTTT. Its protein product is CASSAGPGDYPLYF.

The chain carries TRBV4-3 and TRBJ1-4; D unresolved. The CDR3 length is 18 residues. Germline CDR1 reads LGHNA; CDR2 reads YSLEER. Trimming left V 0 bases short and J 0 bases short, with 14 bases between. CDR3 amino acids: CASSQDLLAPTTNEKLFF. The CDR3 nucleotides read TGCGCCAGCAGCCAAGATCTCTTGGCACCCACAACTAATGAAAAACTGTTTTTT.

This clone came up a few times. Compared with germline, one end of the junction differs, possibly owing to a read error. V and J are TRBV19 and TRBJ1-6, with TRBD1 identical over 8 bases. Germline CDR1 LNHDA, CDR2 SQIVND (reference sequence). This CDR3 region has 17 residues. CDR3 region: CASNNPRQDREYSPLHF. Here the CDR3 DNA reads TGTGCAAGTAATAACCCCCGGCAGGACAGGGAATATTCACCCCTCCACTTT.

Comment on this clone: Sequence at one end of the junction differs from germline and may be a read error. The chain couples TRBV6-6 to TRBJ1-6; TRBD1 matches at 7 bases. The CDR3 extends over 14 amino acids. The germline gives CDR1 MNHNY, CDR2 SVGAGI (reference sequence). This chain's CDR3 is CASNYGQDNSPLHF. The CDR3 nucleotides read TGTGCCAGCAATTACGGACAGGATAATTCACCCCTCCACTTT.

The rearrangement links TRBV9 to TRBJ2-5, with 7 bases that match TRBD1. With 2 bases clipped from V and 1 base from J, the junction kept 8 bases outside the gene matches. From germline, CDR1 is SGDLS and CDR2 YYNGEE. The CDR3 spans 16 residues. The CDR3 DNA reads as TGTGCCAGCAGCGTGGGTACAGGGGTCTTCCAAGAGACCCAGTACTTC. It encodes CASSVGTGVFQETQYF.

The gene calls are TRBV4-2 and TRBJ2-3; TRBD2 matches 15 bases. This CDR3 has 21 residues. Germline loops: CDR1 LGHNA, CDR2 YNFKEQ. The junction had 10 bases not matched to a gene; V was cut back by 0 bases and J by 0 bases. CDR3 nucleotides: TGTGCCAGCAGCCAAGATGAGGTTGGACTAGCGGGGGGGACTAGCACAGATACGCAGTATTTT. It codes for CASSQDEVGLAGGTSTDTQYF.

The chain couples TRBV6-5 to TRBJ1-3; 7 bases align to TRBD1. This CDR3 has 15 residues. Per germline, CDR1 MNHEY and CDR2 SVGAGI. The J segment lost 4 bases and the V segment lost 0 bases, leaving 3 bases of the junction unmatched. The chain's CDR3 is CASSYSTGVGNTIYF. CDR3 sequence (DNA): TGTGCCAGCAGTTACTCAACAGGGGTAGGAAACACCATATATTTT.

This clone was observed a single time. The DNA for the CDR3 is TGCGCCAGCAGCTTGGGACTAGCGGGGCCAGATACGCAGTATTTT. As protein: CASSLGLAGPDTQYF. The chain carries TRBV5-1 and TRBJ2-3, with TRBD2 identical over 11 bases. The V gene's germline CDR1 is SGHRS and CDR2 YFSETQ. The CDR3 spans 15 residues. V gave up 0 bases and J gave up 4 bases; unmatched junction bases: 1.

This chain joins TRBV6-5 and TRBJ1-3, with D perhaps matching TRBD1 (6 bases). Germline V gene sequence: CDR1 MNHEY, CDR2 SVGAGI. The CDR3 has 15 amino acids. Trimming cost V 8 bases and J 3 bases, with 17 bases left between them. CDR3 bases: TGTGCCAGCTTCCAAGGGGGGGCCTTTGGAAACACCATATATTTT. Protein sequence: CASFQGGAFGNTIYF.

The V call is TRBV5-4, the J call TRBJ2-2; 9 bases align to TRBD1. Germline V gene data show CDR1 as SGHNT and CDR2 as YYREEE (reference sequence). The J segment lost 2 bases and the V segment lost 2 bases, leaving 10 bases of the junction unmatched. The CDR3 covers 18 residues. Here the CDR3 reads CASSFWIGTGHNTGELFF. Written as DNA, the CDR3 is TGTGCCAGCAGCTTCTGGATCGGGACAGGGCACAACACCGGGGAGCTGTTTTTT.

The CDR3 bases are TGCACCAGCAGCCAACGAATCCGCGAAAGAGGCCAAAAGTCTCCCGGGGAGCTGTTTTTT. Translation gives CTSSQRIRERGQKSPGELFF. The gene calls are TRBV1 and TRBJ2-2; the table's D call of TRBD2 was not tested on the DNA. TRBV1 is given as a pseudogene. The CDR3 has 20 residues.

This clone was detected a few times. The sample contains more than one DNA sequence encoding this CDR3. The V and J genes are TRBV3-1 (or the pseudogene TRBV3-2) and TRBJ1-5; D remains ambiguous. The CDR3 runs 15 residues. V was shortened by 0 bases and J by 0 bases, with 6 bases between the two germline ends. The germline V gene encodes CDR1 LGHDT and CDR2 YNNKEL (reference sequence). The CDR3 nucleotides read TGTGCCAGCAGCCAAGAGGCAGGTAGCAATCAGCCCCAGCATTTT. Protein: CASSQEAGSNQPQHF.

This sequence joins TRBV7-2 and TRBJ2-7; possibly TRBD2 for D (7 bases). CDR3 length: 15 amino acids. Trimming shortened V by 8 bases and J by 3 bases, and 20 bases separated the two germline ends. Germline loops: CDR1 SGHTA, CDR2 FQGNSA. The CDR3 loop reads CASSQGGESIYEQYF. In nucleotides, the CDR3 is TGTGCCAGCTCCCAAGGGGGGGAGTCGATCTACGAGCAGTACTTC.

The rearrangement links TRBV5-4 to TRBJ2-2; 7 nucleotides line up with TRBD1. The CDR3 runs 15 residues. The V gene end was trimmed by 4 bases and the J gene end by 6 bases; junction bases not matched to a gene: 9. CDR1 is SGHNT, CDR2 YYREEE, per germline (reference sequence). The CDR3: CASSTRQGKAGELFF. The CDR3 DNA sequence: TGTGCCAGCAGCACCAGACAGGGAAAGGCCGGGGAGCTGTTTTTT.

The CDR3 spells CASSLEARGEQYF. The CDR3 DNA reads as TGTGCCAGCAGCTTAGAGGCTAGAGGCGAGCAGTACTTC. V and J are TRBV7-2 and TRBJ2-7; D gene uncertain. The length of the CDR3 is 13 residues. Looked up from germline, CDR1 is SGHTA and CDR2 is FQGNSA. Trimming cost V 1 base and J 6 bases, with 10 bases left between them.

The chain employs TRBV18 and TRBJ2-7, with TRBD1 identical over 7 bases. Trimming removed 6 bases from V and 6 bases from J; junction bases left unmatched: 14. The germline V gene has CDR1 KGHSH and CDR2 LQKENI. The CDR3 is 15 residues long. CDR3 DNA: TGTGCCAGCTCGATAGACAGGGCCACTAGTCGCGAGCAGTACTTC. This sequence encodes CASSIDRATSREQYF.

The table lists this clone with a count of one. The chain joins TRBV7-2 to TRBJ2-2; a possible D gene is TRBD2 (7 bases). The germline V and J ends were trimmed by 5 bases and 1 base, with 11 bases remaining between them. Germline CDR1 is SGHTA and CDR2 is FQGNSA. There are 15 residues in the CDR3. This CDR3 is CASSRGAENTGELFF. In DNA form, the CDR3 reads TGTGCCAGCAGCCGGGGGGCAGAGAACACCGGGGAGCTGTTTTTT.

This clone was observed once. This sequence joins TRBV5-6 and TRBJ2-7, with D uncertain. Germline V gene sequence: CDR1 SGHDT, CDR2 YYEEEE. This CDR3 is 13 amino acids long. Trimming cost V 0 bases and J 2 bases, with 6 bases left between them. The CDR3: CASSLGGPYEQYF. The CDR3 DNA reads TGTGCCAGCAGCTTGGGCGGCCCCTACGAGCAGTACTTC. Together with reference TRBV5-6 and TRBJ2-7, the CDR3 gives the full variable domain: DAGVTQSPTHLIKTRGQQVTLRCSPKSGHDTVSWYQQALGQGPQFIFQYYEEEERQRGNFPDRFSGHQFPNYSSELNVNALLLGDSALYLCASSLGGPYEQYFGPGTRLTVT.

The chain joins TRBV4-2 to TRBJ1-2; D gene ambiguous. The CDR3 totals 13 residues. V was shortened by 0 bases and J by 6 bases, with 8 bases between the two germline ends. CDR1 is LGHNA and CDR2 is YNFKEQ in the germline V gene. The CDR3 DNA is TGTGCCAGCAGCCAAGAGTCCTCCGATGGCTACACCTTC. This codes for CASSQESSDGYTF.

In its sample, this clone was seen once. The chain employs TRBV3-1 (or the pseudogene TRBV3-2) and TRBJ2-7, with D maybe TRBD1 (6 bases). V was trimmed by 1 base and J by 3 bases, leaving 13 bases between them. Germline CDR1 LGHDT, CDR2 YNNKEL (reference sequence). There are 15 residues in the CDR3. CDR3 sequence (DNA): TGTGCCAGCAGCCAAGCCCGACAGGCCAACTACGAGCAGTACTTC. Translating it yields CASSQARQANYEQYF.